The 6 T cell receptor beta chains below were found in one sample sequenced in a study of spatial heterogeneity in lung cancer. The time point here: sample taken at primary tumor resection. Unsorted whole RNA of tumor, nontumor lung or frozen PBMC was sequenced. Using its own MiXCR run on the 5' RACE reads, TCRdb lists one record per CDR3 protein. This sample carries around 75,000 distinct CDR3 sequences, roughly 14% of them seen once, and the ten largest clones take under 7.5%. The input for sequencing was PBMCs, taken at surgery. Source of these receptors: a male donor with early-stage non-small cell lung cancer.

The CDR3 loop is CASSSRTGDGETQYF. The CDR3 region has the DNA TGCGCCAGCAGCTCTCGAACAGGGGATGGGGAGACCCAGTACTTC. This chain joins TRBV5-1 and TRBJ2-5; TRBD1 agrees at 7 bases. Germline V lookup: CDR1 SGHRS, CDR2 YFSETQ. Trimming removed 3 bases from V and 5 bases from J; junction bases left unmatched: 10. The CDR3 length is 15 residues.

The chain carries TRBV9 and TRBJ1-1, with 9 nucleotides matching TRBD1. The V gene end was trimmed by 3 bases and the J gene end by 6 bases; junction bases not matched to a gene: 3. Germline V gene lookup returns CDR1 SGDLS and CDR2 YYNGEE. This CDR3 has 13 residues. CDR3 bases: TGTGCCAGCAGCGCAGGGACAGGGCCTGAAGCTTTCTTT. As protein: CASSAGTGPEAFF.

The J gene is TRBJ2-7, the V gene TRBV15; D is ambiguous. This CDR3 is built from 15 residues. Germline loops: CDR1 LNHNV, CDR2 YYDKDF (reference sequence). The V end was cut by 0 bases, the J end by 0 bases, with 9 bases between. Written as DNA, the CDR3 is TGTGCCACCAGCAGAGATTTGGGCCTCTCCTACGAGCAGTACTTC. Protein product: CATSRDLGLSYEQYF.

This clonotype was found many times. CDR3 DNA: TGCAGCGTTGAACCACGGGACCGACCCTACGAGCAGTACTTC. It yields the protein CSVEPRDRPYEQYF. The V gene is TRBV29-1, the J gene TRBJ2-7; either TRBD1 or TRBD2 may supply D (5 bases each). The CDR3 has 14 amino acids. V was shortened by 2 bases and J by 2 bases, with 13 bases between the two germline ends. CDR1 and CDR2 (germline): SQVTM, ANQGSEA.

The chain links TRBV4-1 to TRBJ1-1; unclear D gene. V was pared by 6 bases and J by 1 base, with 9 bases between. The CDR3 is 13 amino acids. Germline CDR1 MGHRA, CDR2 YSYEKL. In nucleotides, the CDR3 is TGCGCCAGCAGGGAGCAGACGAACACTGAAGCTTTCTTT. Translation: CASREQTNTEAFF.

V gene TRBV4-1 combines with J gene TRBJ2-1; 11 bases line up with TRBD2. This CDR3 has 15 amino acids. The trim removed 5 bases at V and 6 bases at J, leaving 6 bases unmatched. Germline CDR1 MGHRA, CDR2 YSYEKL. The CDR3: CASSSTSGTVNEQFF. The CDR3 DNA follows: TGCGCCAGCAGCTCGACTAGCGGGACTGTCAATGAGCAGTTCTTC.